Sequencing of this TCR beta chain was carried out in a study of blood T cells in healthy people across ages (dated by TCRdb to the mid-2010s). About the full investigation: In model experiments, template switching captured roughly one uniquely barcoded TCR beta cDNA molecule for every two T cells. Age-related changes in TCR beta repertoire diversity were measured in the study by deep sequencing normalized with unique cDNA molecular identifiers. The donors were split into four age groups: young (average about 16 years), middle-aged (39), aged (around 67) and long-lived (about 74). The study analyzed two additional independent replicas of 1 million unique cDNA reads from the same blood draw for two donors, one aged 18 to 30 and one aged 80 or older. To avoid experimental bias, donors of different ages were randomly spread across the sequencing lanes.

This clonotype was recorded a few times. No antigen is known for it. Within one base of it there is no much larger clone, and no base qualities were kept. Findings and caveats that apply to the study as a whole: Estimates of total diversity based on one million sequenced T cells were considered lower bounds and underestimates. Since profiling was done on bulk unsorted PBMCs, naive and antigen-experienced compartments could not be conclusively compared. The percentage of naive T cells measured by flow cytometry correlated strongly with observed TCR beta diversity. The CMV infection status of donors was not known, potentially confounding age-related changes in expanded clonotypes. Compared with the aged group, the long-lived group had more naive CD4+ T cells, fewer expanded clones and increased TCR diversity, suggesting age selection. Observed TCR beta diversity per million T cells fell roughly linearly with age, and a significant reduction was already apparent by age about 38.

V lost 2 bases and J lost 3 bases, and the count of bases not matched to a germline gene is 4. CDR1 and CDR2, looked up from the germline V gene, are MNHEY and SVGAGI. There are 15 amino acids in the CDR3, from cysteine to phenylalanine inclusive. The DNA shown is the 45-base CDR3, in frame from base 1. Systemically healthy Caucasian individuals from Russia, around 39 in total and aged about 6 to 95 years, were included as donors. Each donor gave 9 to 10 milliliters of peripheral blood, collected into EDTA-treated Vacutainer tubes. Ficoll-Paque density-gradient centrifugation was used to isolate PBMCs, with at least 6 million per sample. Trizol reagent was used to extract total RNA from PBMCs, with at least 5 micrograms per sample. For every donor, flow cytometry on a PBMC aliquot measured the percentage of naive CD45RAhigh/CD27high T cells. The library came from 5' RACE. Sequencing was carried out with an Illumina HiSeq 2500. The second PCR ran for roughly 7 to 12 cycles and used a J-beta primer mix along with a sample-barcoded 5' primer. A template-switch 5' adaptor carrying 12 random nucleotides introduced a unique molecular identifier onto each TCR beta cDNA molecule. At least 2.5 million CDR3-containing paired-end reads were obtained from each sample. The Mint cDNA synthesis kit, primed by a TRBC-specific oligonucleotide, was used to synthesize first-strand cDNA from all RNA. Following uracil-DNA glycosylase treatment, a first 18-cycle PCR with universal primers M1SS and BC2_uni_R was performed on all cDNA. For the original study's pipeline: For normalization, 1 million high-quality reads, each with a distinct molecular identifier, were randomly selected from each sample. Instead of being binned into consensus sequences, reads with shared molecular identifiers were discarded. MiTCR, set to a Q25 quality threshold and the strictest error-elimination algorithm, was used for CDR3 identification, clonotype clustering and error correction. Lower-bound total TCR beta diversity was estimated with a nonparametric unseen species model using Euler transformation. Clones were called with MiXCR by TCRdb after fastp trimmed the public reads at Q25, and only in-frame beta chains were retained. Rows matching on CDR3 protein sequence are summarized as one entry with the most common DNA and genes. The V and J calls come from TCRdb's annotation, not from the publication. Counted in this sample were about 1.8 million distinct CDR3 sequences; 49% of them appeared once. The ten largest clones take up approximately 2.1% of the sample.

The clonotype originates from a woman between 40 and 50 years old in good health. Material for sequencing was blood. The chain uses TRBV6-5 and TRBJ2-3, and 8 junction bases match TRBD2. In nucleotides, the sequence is TGTGCCAGCAGTTACGGCGGGGGGATTACAGATACGCAGTATTTT. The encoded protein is CASSYGGGITDTQYF.